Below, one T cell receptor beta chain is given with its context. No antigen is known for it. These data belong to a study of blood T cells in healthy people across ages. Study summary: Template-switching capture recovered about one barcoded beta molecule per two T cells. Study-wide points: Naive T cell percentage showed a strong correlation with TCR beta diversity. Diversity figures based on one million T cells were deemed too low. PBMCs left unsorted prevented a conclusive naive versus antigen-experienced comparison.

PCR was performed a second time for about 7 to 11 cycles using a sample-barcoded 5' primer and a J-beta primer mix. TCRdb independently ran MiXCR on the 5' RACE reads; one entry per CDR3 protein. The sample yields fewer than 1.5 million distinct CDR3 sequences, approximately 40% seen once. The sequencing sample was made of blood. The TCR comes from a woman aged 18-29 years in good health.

DNA of the CDR3: TGTGCCAGCACCCACAAAAATGAGCAGTTCTTC. Translating gives CASTHKNEQFF. The chain links TRBV3-1 to TRBJ2-1; D gene ambiguous. Germline V gives CDR1 LGHDT, CDR2 YNNKEL (reference sequence). The CDR3 is 11 residues long. Trimming pared 7 bases from V and 7 bases from J, leaving 8 bases between.